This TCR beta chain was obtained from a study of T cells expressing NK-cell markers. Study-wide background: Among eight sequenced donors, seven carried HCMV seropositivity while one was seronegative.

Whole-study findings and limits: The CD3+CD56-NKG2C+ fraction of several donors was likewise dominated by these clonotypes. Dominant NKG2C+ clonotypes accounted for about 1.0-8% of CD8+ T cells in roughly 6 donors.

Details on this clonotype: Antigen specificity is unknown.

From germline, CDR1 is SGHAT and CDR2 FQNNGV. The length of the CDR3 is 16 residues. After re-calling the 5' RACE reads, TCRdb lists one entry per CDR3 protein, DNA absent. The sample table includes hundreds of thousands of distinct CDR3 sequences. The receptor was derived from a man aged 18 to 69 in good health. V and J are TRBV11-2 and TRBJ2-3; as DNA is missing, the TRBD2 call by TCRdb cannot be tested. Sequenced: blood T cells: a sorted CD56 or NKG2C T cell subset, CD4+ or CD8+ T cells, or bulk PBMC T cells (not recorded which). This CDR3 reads CASSLLRGPSTDTQYF. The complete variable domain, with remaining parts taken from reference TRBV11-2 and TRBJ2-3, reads EAGVAQSPRYKIIEKRQSVAFWCNPISGHATLYWYQQILGQGPKLLIQFQNNGVVDDSQLPKDRFSAERLKGVDSTLKIQPAKLEDSAVYLCASSLLRGPSTDTQYFGPGTRLTVL.